This T cell receptor beta chain was obtained from a study of patients and donors after allogeneic stem cell transplantation. This clonotype occurred a few times. Each CDR3 protein gets one entry after TCRdb re-called the RT-PCR reads with MiXCR. The sample has 200,000 to 250,000 distinct CDR3 sequences, around 41% seen once; the top ten hold roughly 11%. This CDR3 is 12 amino acids long. CDR1 is DFQATT, CDR2 SNEGSKA, per germline (reference sequence). The ends lost 6 bases at V and 7 bases at J; junction bases unmatched: 5. The sequence was obtained from a human donor who was either an allogeneic HSCT recipient or a stem cell or donor lymphocyte infusion donor (not recorded which). It is not recorded whose cells these are; they may come from a transplant donor. Sample: blood, either unsorted or a sorted T cell fraction (not recorded which). The V call is TRBV20-1, the J call TRBJ1-4, with TRBD1 matching over 7 bases. CDR3 bases: TGCAGTGCGGGGACAGAAGGTGAAAAACTGTTTTTT. Translated: CSAGTEGEKLFF.